Listed here are 29 T cell receptor beta chains from one sample, sequenced in a study of T cell responses to AZD1222 COVID-19 vaccine. Assay: immunoSEQ multiplex PCR; the TCRdb copy retains only in-frame clones and omits some. Here the sample spans about 97,000 clones, about 89% being singletons. The sequenced sample was peripheral blood, obtained on day 0 of AZD1222 vaccination. These receptors were obtained from an adult in good health.

The chain carries TRBV10-3 and TRBJ2-2; D not certain. The V gene's germline CDR1 is ENHRY and CDR2 SYGVKD. The CDR3 is 14 amino acids. V lost 3 bases and J 2 bases, leaving 7 bases between the germline ends. DNA of the CDR3: TGTGCCATCAGTGAAGGGCAAAACACCGGGGAGCTGTTTTTT. It translates to CAISEGQNTGELFF.

CDR3 sequence: CASSPSRTGLNQPQHF. The CDR3 region has the DNA TGTGCCAGCTCACCCTCGCGGACAGGGCTCAATCAGCCCCAGCATTTT. This chain connects TRBV18 to TRBJ1-5, with 8 bases lining up with TRBD1. The CDR3 consists of 16 residues. CDR1 KGHSH and CDR2 LQKENI come from the germline V gene. V was clipped by 3 bases and J by 3 bases; unmatched bases: 7.

The V call is TRBV3-1 (or the pseudogene TRBV3-2), the J call TRBJ1-1, with TRBD1 as a possible D gene (5 bases). V lost 1 base to trimming and J lost 5 bases, with 11 bases between them. The CDR3 consists of 14 residues. Germline V gene lookup returns CDR1 LGHDT and CDR2 YNNKEL (reference sequence). The chain's CDR3 is CASSQVVGGTEAFF. CDR3 bases: TGTGCCAGCAGCCAAGTCGTGGGGGGGACTGAAGCTTTCTTT.

The chain recombines TRBV7-2 with TRBJ1-5; weak D call: TRBD1 (6 bases). The ends were cut back, 5 bases at V and 3 bases at J, with 14 bases in the middle. The CDR3 length is 15 residues. Germline V gives CDR1 SGHTA, CDR2 FQGNSA. The CDR3 spells CASSTGLGNNQPQHF. In DNA, the CDR3 is TGTGCCAGCAGCACAGGGCTAGGAAACAATCAGCCCCAGCATTTT.

J is TRBJ1-2 and V is TRBV5-1; a weak D match, TRBD1 (5 bases). CDR1 and CDR2 (germline): SGHRS, YFSETQ. V lost 4 bases to trimming and J lost 2 bases, with 12 bases between them. This CDR3 comprises 14 residues. The chain's CDR3 is CASSVTAENYGYTF. The CDR3 region has the DNA TGCGCCAGCAGCGTGACAGCCGAAAACTATGGCTACACCTTC.

The chain has TRBV5-1 and TRBJ2-4; D gene ambiguous. The V end lost 0 bases, the J end lost 8 bases, and 12 bases lay between the germline ends. This CDR3 is 14 amino acids long. Germline assignment: CDR1 SGHRS and CDR2 YFSETQ. The CDR3 region has the DNA TGCGCCAGCAGCTTGGTAGCAAGAGGAGACATTCAGTACTTC. As protein: CASSLVARGDIQYF. Using reference TRBV5-1 and TRBJ2-4 for the parts outside the CDR3, the full variable domain is KAGVTQTPRYLIKTRGQQVTLSCSPISGHRSVSWYQQTPGQGLQFLFEYFSETQRNKGNFPGRFSGRQFSNSRSEMNVSTLELGDSALYLCASSLVARGDIQYFGAGTRLSVL.

The chain recombines TRBV24-1 with TRBJ2-7; 8 bases align to TRBD1. V trimming: 3 bases; J trimming: 6 bases; junction bases outside the gene matches: 3. The CDR3 contains 13 residues. Germline-derived CDR1 and CDR2 are KGHDR and SFDVKD. The CDR3 nucleotides read TGTGCCACCAGTGATCCGACAGGGGCCGAGCAGTACTTC. Its protein is CATSDPTGAEQYF.

This clone was detected only once. The chain employs TRBV2 and TRBJ2-3; unclear D gene. Trimming shortened V by 2 bases and J by 0 bases, and 12 bases separated the two germline ends. The CDR3 consists of 16 residues. CDR1 and CDR2 from the germline V gene are SNHLY and FYNNEI. The chain's CDR3 is CASSESSTPSTDTQYF. The DNA for the CDR3 is TGTGCCAGCAGTGAATCGTCAACTCCTAGCACAGATACGCAGTATTTT.

The chain carries TRBV9 and TRBJ1-2; 9 nucleotides line up with TRBD1. The length of the CDR3 is 14 residues. Germline CDR1 SGDLS, CDR2 YYNGEE. V lost 4 bases to trimming and J lost 2 bases; unmatched junction nucleotides: 3. CDR3 in DNA: TGTGCCAGCAGCATCGGGACAGGGAACTATGGCTACACCTTC. Protein: CASSIGTGNYGYTF.

The V call is TRBV7-9, the J call TRBJ1-4; 7 bases align to TRBD1. V gave up 4 bases and J gave up 2 bases; unmatched junction bases: 10. This CDR3 has 17 amino acids. Germline V gene sequence: CDR1 SEHNR, CDR2 FQNEAQ (reference sequence). The CDR3 DNA is TGTGCCAGCAGCTCCCCATCCCAGGGACAGACTAATGAAAAACTGTTTTTT. This sequence encodes CASSSPSQGQTNEKLFF.

The chain combines TRBV6-5 with TRBJ2-1, with D perhaps being TRBD1 or TRBD2 (5 bases each). Between the trimmed V and J ends, which lost 4 bases and 4 bases, there was a span of 14 bases. CDR1 and CDR2 (germline): MNHEY, SVGAGI. The CDR3 has 15 residues. The chain's CDR3 is CASSLGTPEYNEQFF. The CDR3 coding sequence is TGTGCCAGCAGTTTAGGGACGCCCGAATACAATGAGCAGTTCTTC.

This sequence joins TRBV16 and TRBJ1-1; weak D call: TRBD1 (5 bases). Per germline, CDR1 KGHSY and CDR2 FQNENV. V was clipped by 0 bases and J by 1 base, with 9 bases between them. The CDR3 has 15 residues. The CDR3 DNA reads TGTGCCAGCAGCCAATCTGAACAGGCGAACACTGAAGCTTTCTTT. Encoded protein: CASSQSEQANTEAFF.

V is TRBV6-2 or TRBV6-3 and J is TRBJ1-5; D is possibly TRBD1 (6 bases). This CDR3 has 13 amino acids. Germline values: CDR1 MNHEY, CDR2 SVGEGT. Trimming stripped 2 bases from V and 7 bases from J, with 9 bases between. The CDR3 sequence is CASSYNRDQPQHF. The CDR3 DNA reads as TGTGCCAGCAGTTACAACAGGGACCAGCCCCAGCATTTT.

The rearrangement uses TRBV24-1 and TRBJ1-5; 7 bases match TRBD1. CDR3 size: 16 residues. CDR1 and CDR2 (germline): KGHDR, SFDVKD. The ends lost 4 bases at V and 6 bases at J; junction bases unmatched: 11. The CDR3 region is CATSDNRQGGGQPQHF. CDR3 DNA sequence: TGTGCCACCAGTGACAATCGACAGGGTGGGGGTCAGCCCCAGCATTTT.

V gene TRBV7-2 combines with J gene TRBJ1-5; D perhaps matches TRBD1 (5 bases). CDR3 length: 15 residues. Germline-derived CDR1 and CDR2 are SGHTA and FQGNSA. V lost 7 bases and J 4 bases, leaving 17 bases between the germline ends. The CDR3 nucleotides read TGTGCCAGCACCTCTATGGGGGGTGAAAATCAGCCCCAGCATTTT. It specifies CASTSMGGENQPQHF.

The chain recombines TRBV9 with TRBJ1-6, with no clear D. V was shortened by 0 bases and J by 6 bases, with 16 bases between the two germline ends. Looked up from germline, CDR1 is SGDLS and CDR2 is YYNGEE. This CDR3 is built from 17 residues. The CDR3 DNA reads as TGTGCCAGCAGCGTAGACCCTGCACCCCGGGGTAATTCACCCCTCCACTTT. This encodes CASSVDPAPRGNSPLHF.

This clone occurred a few times. This chain uses TRBV6-5 with TRBJ2-3; TRBD2 might be the D (5 bases). Germline assignment: CDR1 MNHEY and CDR2 SVGAGI. The length of the CDR3 is 14 residues. V lost 8 bases, J lost 0 bases, and 12 bases lay in between. CDR3 sequence reads: CASGGFSSTDTQYF. CDR3 nucleotide sequence: TGTGCCAGCGGCGGGTTCAGTAGCACAGATACGCAGTATTTT.

This clone is a singleton in its sample. The V gene is TRBV3-1 (or the pseudogene TRBV3-2), the J gene TRBJ2-1; the match to TRBD2 covers 14 bases. V lost 4 bases to trimming and J lost 9 bases; unmatched junction nucleotides: 5. Germline CDR1 and CDR2: LGHDT and YNNKEL (reference sequence). This CDR3 spans 15 amino acids. CDR3 DNA: TGTGCCAGCAGCCGAGAGACTAGCGGGAGGGGTGAGCAGTTCTTC. It encodes CASSRETSGRGEQFF.

The CDR3 loop reads CSASPPGPIYGYTF. For the CDR3, the DNA is TGCAGTGCTAGTCCCCCGGGACCGATCTATGGCTACACCTTC. The chain uses TRBV20-1 and TRBJ1-2, with D possibly TRBD1 on 5 matching bases. Germline CDR1 is DFQATT and CDR2 is SNEGSKA (reference sequence). Trimming left V 3 bases short and J 4 bases short, with 15 bases between. CDR3 size: 14 residues.

This clone was seen a handful of times. The chain has TRBV4-3 and TRBJ1-2; tentatively, D is TRBD1 (6 bases). In germline, CDR1 is LGHNA, CDR2 YSLEER. Trimming took 0 bases from V and 6 from J, leaving 14 bases between them. The CDR3 spans 15 residues. DNA of the CDR3: TGCGCCAGCAGCCAAGAATGGGGGCGACAGGATGGCTACACCTTC. Translation gives CASSQEWGRQDGYTF.

The CDR3 loop reads CASSLGGALGSMNTEAFF. In DNA form, the CDR3 reads TGTGCCAGCAGCTTGGGAGGGGCCCTCGGTTCAATGAACACTGAAGCTTTCTTT. The chain has TRBV5-4 and TRBJ1-1; weak D call: TRBD1 (5 bases). CDR1 SGHNT and CDR2 YYREEE come from the germline V gene (reference sequence). The CDR3 sequence is 18 residues long. Trimming pared 0 bases from V and 0 bases from J, leaving 18 bases between.

This chain uses TRBV7-2 with TRBJ2-5, with 9 bases fitting TRBD2. The V and J ends lost 3 bases and 3 bases, in that order; junction bases with no gene match: 11. CDR1 SGHTA and CDR2 FQGNSA come from the germline V gene. There are 17 residues in the CDR3. The chain's CDR3 is CASSFPVLAGGKETQYF. The DNA for the CDR3 is TGTGCCAGCAGCTTCCCCGTATTGGCGGGGGGGAAAGAGACCCAGTACTTC.

The genes are TRBV29-1 and TRBJ1-2; 12 bases align to TRBD1. From germline, CDR1 is SQVTM and CDR2 ANQGSEA. The CDR3 has 14 amino acids. The junction had 10 bases not matched to a gene; V was cut back by 7 bases and J by 7 bases. The CDR3 sequence is CSASRGQGALGYTF. CDR3 in DNA: TGCAGCGCCTCCAGGGGACAGGGGGCGCTTGGCTACACCTTC.

V is TRBV28 and J is TRBJ1-1; TRBD1 aligns across 7 bases. Germline V gene sequence: CDR1 MDHEN, CDR2 SYDVKM. The V segment lost 5 bases and the J segment 3 bases; nucleotides outside the gene matches: 3. The CDR3 sequence is 13 residues long. The CDR3 DNA follows: TGTGCCAGCAGTGTACAGGGGCACACTGAAGCTTTCTTT. Translated, it gives CASSVQGHTEAFF.

The rearrangement joins TRBV5-1 to TRBJ2-7, with 7 bases fitting TRBD1. CDR1 is SGHRS, CDR2 YFSETQ, per germline. V dropped 0 bases and J dropped 5; count of bases not matched to a gene: 8. The CDR3 extends over 15 amino acids. The CDR3 region is CASSLGGRGINEQYF. For the CDR3, the DNA is TGCGCCAGCAGCTTGGGAGGCAGGGGGATAAACGAGCAGTACTTC.

This chain links TRBV7-2 with TRBJ1-3; D perhaps matches TRBD1 (6 bases). The V gene's germline CDR1 is SGHTA and CDR2 FQGNSA. This CDR3 contains 15 residues. Trimming removed 3 bases from V and 3 bases from J, with 12 bases in between. CDR3 DNA sequence: TGTGCCAGCAGCTTGTGGGGGGCCGGTGGAAACACCATATATTTT. Amino acids: CASSLWGAGGNTIYF.

The chain links TRBV19 to TRBJ2-5; 12 bases align to TRBD2. J lost 4 bases, V lost 5 bases, and 11 bases had no gene match. Per the germline V gene, CDR1 is LNHDA and CDR2 is SQIVND (reference sequence). This CDR3 has 17 residues. In nucleotides, the CDR3 is TGTGCCAGTAGTCCTGGACTAGCGGGGAGGTTAGGAGAGACCCAGTACTTC. Residues: CASSPGLAGRLGETQYF.

The V call is TRBV27, the J call TRBJ2-1, with D possibly being TRBD2 (6 bases). Per germline, CDR1 MNHEY and CDR2 SMNVEV (reference sequence). The CDR3 extends over 19 amino acids. V dropped 5 bases and J dropped 3 bases, with 26 bases sitting between them. The CDR3 sequence: CASSPPLGGRGSYYNEQFF. The CDR3 DNA sequence: TGTGCCAGCAGTCCCCCCCTGGGTGGGCGGGGTTCCTACTACAATGAGCAGTTCTTC.

The V gene is TRBV29-1, the J gene TRBJ2-1, with 8 bases fitting TRBD1. Germline lookup yields CDR1 SQVTM and CDR2 ANQGSEA. Unmatched junction bases numbered 6, after V lost 7 bases and J lost 7 bases. This CDR3 region has 12 residues. The CDR3 DNA sequence: TGCAGCGCCAAGACAGGGGTGAATGAGCAGTTCTTC. Translation gives CSAKTGVNEQFF.